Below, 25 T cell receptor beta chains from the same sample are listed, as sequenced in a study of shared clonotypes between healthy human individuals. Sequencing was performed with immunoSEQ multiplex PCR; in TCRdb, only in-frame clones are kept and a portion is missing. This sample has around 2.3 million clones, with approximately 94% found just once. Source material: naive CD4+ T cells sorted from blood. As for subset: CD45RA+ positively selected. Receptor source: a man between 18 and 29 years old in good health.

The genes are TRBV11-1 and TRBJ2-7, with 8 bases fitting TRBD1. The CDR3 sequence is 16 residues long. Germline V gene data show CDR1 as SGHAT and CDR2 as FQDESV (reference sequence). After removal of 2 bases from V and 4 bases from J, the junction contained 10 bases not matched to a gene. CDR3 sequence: CASSLSIPTGGYEQYF. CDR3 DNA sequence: TGTGCCAGCAGCTTAAGTATCCCCACAGGGGGTTACGAGCAGTACTTC.

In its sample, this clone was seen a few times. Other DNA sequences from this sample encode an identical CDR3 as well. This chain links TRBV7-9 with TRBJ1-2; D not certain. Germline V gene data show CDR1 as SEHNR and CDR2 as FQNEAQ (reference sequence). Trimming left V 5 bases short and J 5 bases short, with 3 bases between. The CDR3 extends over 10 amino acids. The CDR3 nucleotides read TGTGCCAGCAGCCGTTATGGCTACACCTTC. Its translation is CASSRYGYTF.

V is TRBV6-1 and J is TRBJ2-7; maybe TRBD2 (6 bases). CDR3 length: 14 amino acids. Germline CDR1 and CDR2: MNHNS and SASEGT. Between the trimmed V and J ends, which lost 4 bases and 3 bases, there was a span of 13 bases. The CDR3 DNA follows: TGTGCCAGCAGTGGACTAGACAGCAACTACGAGCAGTACTTC. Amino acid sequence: CASSGLDSNYEQYF.

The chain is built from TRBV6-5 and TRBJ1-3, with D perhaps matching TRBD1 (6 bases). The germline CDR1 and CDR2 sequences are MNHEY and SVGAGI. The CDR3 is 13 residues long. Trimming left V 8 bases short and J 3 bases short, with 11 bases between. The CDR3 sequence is CASGGGVGNTIYF. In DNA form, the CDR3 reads TGTGCCAGCGGAGGGGGAGTTGGAAACACCATATATTTT.

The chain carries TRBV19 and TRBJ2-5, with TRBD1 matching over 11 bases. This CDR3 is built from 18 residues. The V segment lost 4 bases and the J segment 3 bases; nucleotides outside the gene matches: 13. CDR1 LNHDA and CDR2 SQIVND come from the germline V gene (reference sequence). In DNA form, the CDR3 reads TGTGCCAGTAGTAGTGGGACAGGGGGAAAGCGGGGAAAAGAGACCCAGTACTTC. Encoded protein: CASSSGTGGKRGKETQYF.

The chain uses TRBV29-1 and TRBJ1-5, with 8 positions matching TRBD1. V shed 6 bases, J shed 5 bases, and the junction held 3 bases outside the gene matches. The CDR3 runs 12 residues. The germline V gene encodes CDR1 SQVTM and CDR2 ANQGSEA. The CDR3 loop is CSVSTGDQPQHF. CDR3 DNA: TGCAGCGTGTCGACAGGGGATCAGCCCCAGCATTTT.

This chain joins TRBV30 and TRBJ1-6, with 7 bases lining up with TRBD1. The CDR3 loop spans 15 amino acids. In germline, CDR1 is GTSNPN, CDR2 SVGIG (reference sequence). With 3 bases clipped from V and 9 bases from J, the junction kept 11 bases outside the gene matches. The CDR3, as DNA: TGTGCCTGGAGCACCCGACAGGGAAGTGTTTCACCCCTCCACTTT. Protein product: CAWSTRQGSVSPLHF.

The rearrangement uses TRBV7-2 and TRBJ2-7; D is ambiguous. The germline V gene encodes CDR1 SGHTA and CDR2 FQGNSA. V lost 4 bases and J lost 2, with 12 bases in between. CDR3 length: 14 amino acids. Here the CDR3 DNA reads TGTGCCAGCAGCTCATTCGGACCAACCTACGAGCAGTACTTC. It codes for CASSSFGPTYEQYF. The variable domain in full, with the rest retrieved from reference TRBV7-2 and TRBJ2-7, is GAGVSQSPSNKVTEKGKDVELRCDPISGHTALYWYRQSLGQGLEFLIYFQGNSAPDKSGLPSDRFSAERTGGSVSTLTIQRTQQEDSAVYLCASSSFGPTYEQYFGPGTRLTVT.

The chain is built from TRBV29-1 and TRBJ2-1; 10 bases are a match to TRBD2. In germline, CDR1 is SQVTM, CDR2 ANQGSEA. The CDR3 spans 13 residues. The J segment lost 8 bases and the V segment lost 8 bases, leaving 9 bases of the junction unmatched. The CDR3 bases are TGCAGCTCCCAGCGGGGGGGCGGGTATGAGCAGTTCTTC. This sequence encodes CSSQRGGGYEQFF.

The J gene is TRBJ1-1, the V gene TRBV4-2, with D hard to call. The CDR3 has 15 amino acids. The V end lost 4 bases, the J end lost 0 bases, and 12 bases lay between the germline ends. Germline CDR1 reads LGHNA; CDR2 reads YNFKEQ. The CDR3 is CASSPTVGLNTEAFF. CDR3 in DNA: TGTGCCAGCAGCCCAACAGTAGGCCTGAACACTGAAGCTTTCTTT.

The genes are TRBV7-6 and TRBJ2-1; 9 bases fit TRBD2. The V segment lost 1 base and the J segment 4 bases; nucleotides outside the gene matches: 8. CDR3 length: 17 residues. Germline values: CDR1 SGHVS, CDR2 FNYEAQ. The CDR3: CASSLVVGLARYNEQFF. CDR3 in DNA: TGTGCCAGCAGCTTAGTGGTCGGACTAGCGCGATACAATGAGCAGTTCTTC. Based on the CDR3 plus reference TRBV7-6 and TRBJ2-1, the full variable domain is GAGVSQSPRYKVTKRGQDVALRCDPISGHVSLYWYRQALGQGPEFLTYFNYEAQQDKSGLPNDRFSAERPEGSISTLTIQRTEQRDSAMYRCASSLVVGLARYNEQFFGPGTRLTVL.

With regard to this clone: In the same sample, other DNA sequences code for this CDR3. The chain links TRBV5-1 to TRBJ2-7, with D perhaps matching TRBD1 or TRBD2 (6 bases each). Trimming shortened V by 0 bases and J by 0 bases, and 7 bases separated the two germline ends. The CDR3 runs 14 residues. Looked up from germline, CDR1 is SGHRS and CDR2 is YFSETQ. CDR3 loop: CASSLAGASYEQYF. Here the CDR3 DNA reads TGCGCCAGCAGCTTGGCGGGGGCCTCCTACGAGCAGTACTTC.

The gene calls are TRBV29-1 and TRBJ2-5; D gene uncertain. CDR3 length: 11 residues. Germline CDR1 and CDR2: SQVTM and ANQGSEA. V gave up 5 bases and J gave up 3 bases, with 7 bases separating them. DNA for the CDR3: TGCAGCGTTAAAAGCGAAGAGACCCAGTACTTC. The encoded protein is CSVKSEETQYF.

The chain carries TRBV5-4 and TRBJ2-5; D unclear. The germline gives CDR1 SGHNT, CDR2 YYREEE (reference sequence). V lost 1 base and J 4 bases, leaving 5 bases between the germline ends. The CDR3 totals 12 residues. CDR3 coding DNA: TGTGCCAGCAGCTTGTCATTAGAGACCCAGTACTTC. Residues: CASSLSLETQYF.

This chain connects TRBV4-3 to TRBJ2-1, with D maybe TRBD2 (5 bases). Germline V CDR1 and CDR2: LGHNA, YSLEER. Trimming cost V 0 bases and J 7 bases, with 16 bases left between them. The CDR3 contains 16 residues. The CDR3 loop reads CASSQDQAALGNEQFF. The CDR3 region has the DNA TGCGCCAGCAGCCAAGATCAAGCGGCCCTAGGGAATGAGCAGTTCTTC.

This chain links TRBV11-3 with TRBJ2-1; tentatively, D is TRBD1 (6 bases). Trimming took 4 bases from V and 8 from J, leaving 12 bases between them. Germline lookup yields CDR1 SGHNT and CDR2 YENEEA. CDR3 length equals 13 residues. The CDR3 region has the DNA TGTGCCAGCAGCTCCCAGGGGATGTATGAGCAGTTCTTC. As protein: CASSSQGMYEQFF.

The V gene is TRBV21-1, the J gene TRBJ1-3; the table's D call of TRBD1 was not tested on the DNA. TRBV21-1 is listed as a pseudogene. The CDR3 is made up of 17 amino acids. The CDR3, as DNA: TGTGCCAGCAGCCAATGCCTGGGACAGTTCTCTGGAAACACCATATATTTT. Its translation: CASSQCLGQFSGNTIYF.

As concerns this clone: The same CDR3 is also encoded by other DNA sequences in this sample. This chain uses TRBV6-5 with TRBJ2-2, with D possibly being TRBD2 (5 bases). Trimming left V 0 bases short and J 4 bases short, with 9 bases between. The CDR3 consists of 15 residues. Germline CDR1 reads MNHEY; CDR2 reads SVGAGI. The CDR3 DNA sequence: TGTGCCAGCAGTTACTCTAGCGCGGGCACCGGGGAGCTGTTTTTT. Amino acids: CASSYSSAGTGELFF.

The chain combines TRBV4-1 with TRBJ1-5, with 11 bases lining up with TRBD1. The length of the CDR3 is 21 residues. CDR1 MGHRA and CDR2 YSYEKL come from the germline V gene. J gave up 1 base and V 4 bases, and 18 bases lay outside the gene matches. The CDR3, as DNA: TGCGCCAGCAGCCCGTCCGATGGACAGGGGGCGGTGGTAAGAAGCAATCAGCCCCAGCATTTT. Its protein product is CASSPSDGQGAVVRSNQPQHF.

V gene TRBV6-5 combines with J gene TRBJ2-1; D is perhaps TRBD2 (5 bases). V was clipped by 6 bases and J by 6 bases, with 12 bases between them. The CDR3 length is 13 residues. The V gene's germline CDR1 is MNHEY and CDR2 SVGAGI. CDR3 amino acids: CASRRAGINEQFF. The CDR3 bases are TGTGCCAGCAGAAGGGCCGGGATCAATGAGCAGTTCTTC.

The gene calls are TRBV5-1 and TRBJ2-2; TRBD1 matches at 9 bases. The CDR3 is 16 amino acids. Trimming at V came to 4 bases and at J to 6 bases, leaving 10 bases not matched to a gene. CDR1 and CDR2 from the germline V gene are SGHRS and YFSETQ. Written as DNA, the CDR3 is TGCGCCAGCAGCCCCCCGGGGACAGGGCGTCCCGGGGAGCTGTTTTTT. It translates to CASSPPGTGRPGELFF.

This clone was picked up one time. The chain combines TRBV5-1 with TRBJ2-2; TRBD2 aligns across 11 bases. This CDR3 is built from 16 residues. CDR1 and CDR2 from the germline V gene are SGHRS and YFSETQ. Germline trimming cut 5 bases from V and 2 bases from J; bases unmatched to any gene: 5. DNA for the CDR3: TGCGCCAGCAGGCCTAGCGGGGGGACCAACACCGGGGAGCTGTTTTTT. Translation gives CASRPSGGTNTGELFF.

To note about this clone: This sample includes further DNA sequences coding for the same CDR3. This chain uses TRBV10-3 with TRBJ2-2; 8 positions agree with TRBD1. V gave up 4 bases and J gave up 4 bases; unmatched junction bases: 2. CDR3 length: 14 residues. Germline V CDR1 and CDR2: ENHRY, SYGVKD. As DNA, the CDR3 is TGTGCCATCAGTGGCACAGGGGGCACCGGGGAGCTGTTTTTT. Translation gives CAISGTGGTGELFF.

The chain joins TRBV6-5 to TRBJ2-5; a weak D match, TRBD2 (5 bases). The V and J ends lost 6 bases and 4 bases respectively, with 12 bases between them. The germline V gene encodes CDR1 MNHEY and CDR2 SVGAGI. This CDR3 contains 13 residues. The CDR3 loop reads CASSPAGSETQYF. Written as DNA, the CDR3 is TGTGCCAGCAGCCCCGCGGGCTCAGAGACCCAGTACTTC.

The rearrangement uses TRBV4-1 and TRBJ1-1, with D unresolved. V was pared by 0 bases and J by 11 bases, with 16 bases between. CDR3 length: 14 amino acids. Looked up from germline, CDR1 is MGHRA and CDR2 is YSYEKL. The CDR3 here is CASSQEVRWAIAFF. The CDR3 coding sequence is TGCGCCAGCAGCCAAGAGGTTCGATGGGCAATTGCTTTCTTT.